The sequence of this T cell receptor (beta chain) was determined in a study of OX40 agonist ivuxolimab in advanced cancers. The wider study: Eligibility rules accepted prior anti-PD-1, anti-PD-L1 or anti-CTLA-4 therapy, and 40% had some.

Baseline was the first blood sampling point, followed by cycle 4 day 1 and cycle 7 day 1. As concerns this clone: Its target is not known.

Study-wide results and limits: Partial responders at 0.1-3.0 mg/kg showed near-lowest clonal expansion. By week 6 at 0.1 to 3.0 mg/kg, blood CD4+ and CD8+ T cells had expanded clonally.

Germline values: CDR1 SNHLY, CDR2 FYNNEI. With 3 bases clipped from V and 3 bases from J, the junction kept 23 bases outside the gene matches. This CDR3 spans 21 amino acids. TCRdb keeps only in-frame clones here, not all; method: immunoSEQ multiplex PCR. The sample carries approximately 25,000 clones, 85% recorded once. The gene calls are TRBV2 and TRBJ2-3, with 8 bases lining up with TRBD2. Specimen: CD4+ or CD8+ T cells sorted from blood, collected in a trial of the OX40 agonist ivuxolimab. The receptor was isolated from an adult with an advanced solid tumor such as melanoma, head and neck, liver or kidney cancer. CDR3: CASSDPDLAGKTLGATDTQYF. The CDR3, as DNA: TGTGCCAGCAGTGACCCAGATTTAGCGGGAAAGACTCTCGGTGCAACAGATACGCAGTATTTT. Drawing the rest from reference TRBV2 and TRBJ2-3, the complete variable domain is EPEVTQTPSHQVTQMGQEVILRCVPISNHLYFYWYRQILGQKVEFLVSFYNNEISEKSEIFDDQFSVERPDGSNFTLKIRSTKLEDSAMYFCASSDPDLAGKTLGATDTQYFGPGTRLTVL.